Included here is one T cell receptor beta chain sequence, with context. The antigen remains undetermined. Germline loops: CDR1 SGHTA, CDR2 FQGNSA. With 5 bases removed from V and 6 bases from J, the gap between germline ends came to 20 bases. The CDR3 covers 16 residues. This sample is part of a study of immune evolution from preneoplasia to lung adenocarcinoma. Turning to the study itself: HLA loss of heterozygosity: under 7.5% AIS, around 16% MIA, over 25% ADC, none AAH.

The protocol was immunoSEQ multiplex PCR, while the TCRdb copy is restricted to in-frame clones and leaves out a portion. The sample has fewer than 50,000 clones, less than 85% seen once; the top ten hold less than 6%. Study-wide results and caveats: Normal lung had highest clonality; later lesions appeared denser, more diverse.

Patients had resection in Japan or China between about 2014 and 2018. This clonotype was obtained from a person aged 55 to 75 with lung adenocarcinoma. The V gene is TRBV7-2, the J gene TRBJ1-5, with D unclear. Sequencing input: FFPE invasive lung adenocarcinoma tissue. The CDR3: CASSQDGEGFSQPQHF. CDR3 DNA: TGTGCCAGCAGCCAAGATGGGGAAGGGTTCTCTCAGCCCCAGCATTTT.